The 19 T cell receptor beta chains given below trace back to one sample, sequenced in a study of blood T cell repertoires in COVID-19. The protocol was immunoSEQ multiplex PCR, while the TCRdb copy is restricted to in-frame clones and leaves out a portion. The sample yields approximately 110,000 clones, roughly 80% seen once. Sequenced sample: peripheral blood. These receptors all come from a man in his 70s with acute or convalescent COVID-19.

The chain links TRBV6-4 to TRBJ1-6, with D tentatively TRBD1 (5 bases). Germline V gene lookup returns CDR1 MRHNA and CDR2 SNTAGT. The CDR3 spans 14 residues. The V end lost 4 bases, the J end lost 10 bases, and 14 bases lay between the germline ends. The CDR3 DNA reads TGTGCCAGCAGTGCGGGGGGTTTTAAGTCACCCCTCCACTTT. Its translation is CASSAGGFKSPLHF.

J is TRBJ1-6 and V is TRBV25-1, with 7 bases identical to TRBD1. The germline gives CDR1 MGHDK, CDR2 SYGVNS. After removal of 7 bases from V and 1 base from J, the junction contained 7 bases not matched to a gene. The CDR3 spans 16 residues. For the CDR3, the DNA is TGTGCCAGCAAGCTGGACAGGCCTTCCTATAATTCACCCCTCCACTTT. Its protein is CASKLDRPSYNSPLHF.

This chain connects TRBV4-2 to TRBJ1-2, with a possible D match to TRBD1 (5 bases). V lost 1 base and J 3 bases, leaving 12 bases between the germline ends. Per the germline V gene, CDR1 is LGHNA and CDR2 is YNFKEQ. The CDR3 length is 15 residues. CDR3 region: CASSQGEGRDYGYTF. CDR3 nucleotides: TGTGCCAGCAGCCAAGGGGAGGGGAGGGACTATGGCTACACCTTC.

The chain is built from TRBV6-5 and TRBJ1-2; 8 nucleotides agree with TRBD1. Germline V gene lookup returns CDR1 MNHEY and CDR2 SVGAGI. With 5 bases clipped from V and 8 bases from J, the junction kept 10 bases outside the gene matches. This CDR3 has 14 residues. The CDR3 loop is CASSRRQGSYGYTF. CDR3 bases: TGTGCCAGCAGTCGTCGACAGGGGAGTTACGGCTACACCTTC.

The chain couples TRBV7-9 to TRBJ2-3, with 10 bases fitting TRBD2. This CDR3 region has 14 residues. With V trimmed by 5 bases and J by 6 bases, 5 bases remained unmatched. The germline CDR1 and CDR2 sequences are SEHNR and FQNEAQ (reference sequence). CDR3 in amino acids: CASSQGLARDTQYF. CDR3 nucleotide sequence: TGTGCCAGCAGCCAGGGACTAGCGAGGGATACGCAGTATTTT.

This chain joins TRBV19 and TRBJ2-7; 8 bases map to TRBD1. CDR1 and CDR2 from the germline V gene are LNHDA and SQIVND (reference sequence). Trimming removed 7 bases from V and 7 bases from J; junction bases left unmatched: 15. The CDR3 totals 15 residues. This CDR3 is CASTDTDRASTEQYF. Here the CDR3 DNA reads TGTGCCAGTACCGACACGGACAGGGCCTCAACGGAGCAGTACTTC.

This chain links TRBV10-2 with TRBJ2-1, with 11 positions matching TRBD2. CDR1 and CDR2 from the germline V gene are WSHSY and SAAADI. The trim removed 6 bases at V and 9 bases at J, leaving 7 bases unmatched. This CDR3 is built from 14 residues. CDR3: CASRIAGGQGEQFF. The CDR3 nucleotides read TGCGCCAGCAGAATAGCGGGGGGGCAGGGTGAGCAGTTCTTC.

The chain employs TRBV9 and TRBJ1-1; possible D gene TRBD1, 6 bases. The germline CDR1 and CDR2 sequences are SGDLS and YYNGEE. Trimming shortened V by 0 bases and J by 5 bases, and 11 bases separated the two germline ends. This CDR3 spans 14 amino acids. The CDR3 region has the DNA TGTGCCAGCAGCGTAGCAGGGGCAGGAACTGAAGCTTTCTTT. Translation gives CASSVAGAGTEAFF. The full variable domain, completed using reference TRBV9 and TRBJ1-1, is DSGVTQTPKHLITATGQRVTLRCSPRSGDLSVYWYQQSLDQGLQFLIQYYNGEERAKGNILERFSAQQFPDLHSELNLSSLELGDSALYFCASSVAGAGTEAFFGQGTRLTVV.

The chain couples TRBV9 to TRBJ2-1, with TRBD2 matching over 12 bases. The length of the CDR3 is 16 residues. CDR1 and CDR2 from the germline V gene are SGDLS and YYNGEE. The trim removed 5 bases at V and 10 bases at J, leaving 13 bases unmatched. The CDR3 region has the DNA TGTGCCAGCAGAACTAACCCTAGCGGGGGGGCCGAGGAGCAGTTCTTC. It codes for CASRTNPSGGAEEQFF.

This clone turned up a few times. The V gene is TRBV19, the J gene TRBJ2-7; 9 bases agree with TRBD2. CDR1 is LNHDA, CDR2 SQIVND, per germline (reference sequence). V dropped 4 bases and J dropped 0; count of bases not matched to a gene: 13. The CDR3 sequence is 18 residues long. The CDR3 coding sequence is TGTGCCAGTAGTAAAAAGACTAGCGGCATAGGGTACTCCTACGAGCAGTACTTC. Translated: CASSKKTSGIGYSYEQYF.

The chain employs TRBV6-5 and TRBJ1-5, with 7 bases fitting TRBD1. The CDR3 is made up of 15 amino acids. V lost 6 bases, J lost 3 bases, and 8 bases stayed unmatched. Germline V lookup: CDR1 MNHEY, CDR2 SVGAGI. CDR3 protein: CASSPIDRANQPQHF. CDR3 in DNA: TGTGCCAGCAGCCCAATTGACAGGGCCAATCAGCCCCAGCATTTT.

V is TRBV18 and J is TRBJ1-1; 9 bases are a match to TRBD1. Trimming took 5 bases from V and 7 from J; bases not matched to a gene: 14. The CDR3 has 16 amino acids. Germline CDR1 KGHSH, CDR2 LQKENI. CDR3 nucleotides: TGTGCCAGCTCATCCTCAGGGAACAGGGGGCAAGGTGAAGCTTTCTTT. This translates into CASSSSGNRGQGEAFF.

This chain links TRBV5-4 with TRBJ2-1; tentative D call: TRBD1 (6 bases). V shed 4 bases and J shed 1 base, with 21 bases lying between them. This CDR3 comprises 18 residues. Germline V CDR1 and CDR2: SGHNT, YYREEE (reference sequence). The CDR3 coding sequence is TGTGCCAGCAGCCCCTGGGGTAGGGCAGGGGCATCCTACAATGAGCAGTTCTTC. This encodes CASSPWGRAGASYNEQFF.

The CDR3 spells CASSNALGEDRVSTGELFF. CDR3 coding DNA: TGTGCCAGCAGCAACGCTCTAGGGGAGGACAGGGTTTCCACCGGGGAGCTGTTTTTT. This chain connects TRBV21-1 to TRBJ2-2; TRBD1 is the table's D call, not checked against the DNA. TRBV21-1 is a recognized pseudogene. The CDR3 contains 19 residues.

The chain combines TRBV5-8 with TRBJ2-5, with D maybe TRBD1 (6 bases). This CDR3 is 16 amino acids long. V dropped 6 bases and J dropped 5 bases, with 23 bases sitting between them. Per germline, CDR1 SGHTS and CDR2 YDEGEE. The CDR3 here is CASKNLRDTGRETQYF. CDR3 coding DNA: TGTGCCAGCAAAAACCTCCGGGACACGGGGCGGGAGACCCAGTACTTC.

The CDR3: CASSELRGAYEQYF. The CDR3 DNA reads as TGTGCCAGCAGTGAGTTACGGGGGGCCTACGAGCAGTACTTC. The rearrangement uses TRBV2 and TRBJ2-7; 7 nucleotides match TRBD2. Trimming cost V 3 bases and J 2 bases; bases outside gene matches: 4. The CDR3 covers 14 residues. Germline loops: CDR1 SNHLY, CDR2 FYNNEI. Complete variable domain (other parts from reference TRBV2 and TRBJ2-7): EPEVTQTPSHQVTQMGQEVILRCVPISNHLYFYWYRQILGQKVEFLVSFYNNEISEKSEIFDDQFSVERPDGSNFTLKIRSTKLEDSAMYFCASSELRGAYEQYFGPGTRLTVT.

The chain is built from TRBV19 and TRBJ1-5; D not certain. The length of the CDR3 is 15 residues. Trimming removed 3 bases from V and 4 bases from J, with 13 bases in between. In germline, CDR1 is LNHDA, CDR2 SQIVND (reference sequence). The DNA for the CDR3 is TGTGCCAGTAGTATCGGCTGGACGGGGAATCAGCCCCAGCATTTT. It specifies CASSIGWTGNQPQHF.

The chain uses TRBV5-1 and TRBJ2-3; 9 nucleotides line up with TRBD1. The CDR3 sequence is 14 residues long. Germline CDR1 is SGHRS and CDR2 is YFSETQ. V dropped 2 bases and J dropped 6; count of bases not matched to a gene: 4. In DNA, the CDR3 is TGCGCCAGCAGCTTCCCACAGGGGGCCGATACGCAGTATTTT. Translation gives CASSFPQGADTQYF.

V usage is TRBV6-2 or TRBV6-3 and J usage is TRBJ1-2; D might be TRBD1 (6 bases). V lost 0 bases and J 5 bases, leaving 10 bases between the germline ends. This CDR3 has 14 amino acids. The germline V gene has CDR1 MNHEY and CDR2 SVGEGT. The CDR3 DNA sequence: TGTGCCAGCAGTTACTCGAGGGGGGGGTATGGCTACACCTTC. This translates into CASSYSRGGYGYTF.